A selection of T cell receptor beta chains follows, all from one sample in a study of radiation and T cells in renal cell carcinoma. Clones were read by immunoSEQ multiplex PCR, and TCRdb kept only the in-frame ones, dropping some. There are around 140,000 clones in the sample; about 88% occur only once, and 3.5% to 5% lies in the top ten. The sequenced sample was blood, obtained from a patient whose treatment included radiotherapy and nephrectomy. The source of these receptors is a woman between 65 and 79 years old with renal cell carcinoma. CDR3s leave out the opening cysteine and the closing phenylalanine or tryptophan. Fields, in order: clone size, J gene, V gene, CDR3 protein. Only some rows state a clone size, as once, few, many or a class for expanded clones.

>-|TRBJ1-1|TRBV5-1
ASSLAGTANTEAF
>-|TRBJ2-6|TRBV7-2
ASSLGTSGANVLT
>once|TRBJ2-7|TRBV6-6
ASSYIRSSYEQY
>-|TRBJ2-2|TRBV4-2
ASSLGGRNTGELF
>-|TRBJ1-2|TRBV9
ASSSHPGRGAVGYT
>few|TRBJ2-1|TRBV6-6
ASSYLGTNNEQF
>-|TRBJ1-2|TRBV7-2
ASSLLSFGYT
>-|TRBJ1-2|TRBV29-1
SVADVGHYGYT
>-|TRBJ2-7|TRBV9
ASSQAGAYEQY
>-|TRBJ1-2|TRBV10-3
AISEKGVGYGYT
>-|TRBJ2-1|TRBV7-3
ASSPVPGGSSYNEQF
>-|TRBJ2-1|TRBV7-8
ASSPDNEQF
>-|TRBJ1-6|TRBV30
AWSGDSYNSPLH
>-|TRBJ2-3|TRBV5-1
ASSAGQGGTDTQY
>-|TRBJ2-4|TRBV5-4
ASSTRGLGSKNIQY